Described below is a single T cell receptor beta chain sequence and its context. This entry comes from a study of blood T cell repertoires in COVID-19. Profiled with immunoSEQ multiplex PCR; TCRdb holds only in-frame clones, not every one. The sample shows about 220,000 clones, about 81% of them seen only once. Germline CDR1 and CDR2: KGHSH and LQKENI. Trimming shortened V by 6 bases and J by 2 bases, and 10 bases separated the two germline ends. The CDR3 sequence is 13 residues long. The source is a woman in her 70s with COVID-19, enrolled during active disease. The rearrangement joins TRBV18 to TRBJ1-1; D possibly corresponds to TRBD1 (6 bases). The specimen was peripheral blood. CDR3 DNA: TGTGCCAGCTCTCAGGACAGCAACACTGAAGCTTTCTTT. Translated: CASSQDSNTEAFF.